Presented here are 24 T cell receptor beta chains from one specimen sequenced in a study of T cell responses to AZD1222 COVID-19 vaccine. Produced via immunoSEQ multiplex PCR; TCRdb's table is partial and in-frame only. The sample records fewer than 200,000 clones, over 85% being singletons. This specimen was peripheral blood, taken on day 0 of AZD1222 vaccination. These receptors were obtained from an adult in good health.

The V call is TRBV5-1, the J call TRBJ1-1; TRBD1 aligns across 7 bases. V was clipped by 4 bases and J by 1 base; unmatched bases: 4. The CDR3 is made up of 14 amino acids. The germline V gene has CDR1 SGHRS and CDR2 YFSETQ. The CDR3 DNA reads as TGCGCCAGCAGCCGACAGGGCTCGAACACTGAAGCTTTCTTT. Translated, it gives CASSRQGSNTEAFF. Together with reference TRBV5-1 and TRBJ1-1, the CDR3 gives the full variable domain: KAGVTQTPRYLIKTRGQQVTLSCSPISGHRSVSWYQQTPGQGLQFLFEYFSETQRNKGNFPGRFSGRQFSNSRSEMNVSTLELGDSALYLCASSRQGSNTEAFFGQGTRLTVV.

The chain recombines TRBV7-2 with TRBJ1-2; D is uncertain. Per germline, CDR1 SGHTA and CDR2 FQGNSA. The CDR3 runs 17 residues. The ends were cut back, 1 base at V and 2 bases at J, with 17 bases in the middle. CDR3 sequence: CASSLEVSDSINYGYTF. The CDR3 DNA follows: TGTGCCAGCAGCTTAGAGGTCAGCGACTCGATAAACTATGGCTACACCTTC.

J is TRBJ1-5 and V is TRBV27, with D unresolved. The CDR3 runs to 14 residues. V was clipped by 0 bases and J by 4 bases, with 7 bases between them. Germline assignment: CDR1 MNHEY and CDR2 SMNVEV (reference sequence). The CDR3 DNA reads TGTGCCAGCAGTTTATCGGGTACAAATCAGCCCCAGCATTTT. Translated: CASSLSGTNQPQHF.

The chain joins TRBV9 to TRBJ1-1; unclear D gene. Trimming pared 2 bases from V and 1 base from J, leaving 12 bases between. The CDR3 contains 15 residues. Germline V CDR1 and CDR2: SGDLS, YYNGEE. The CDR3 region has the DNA TGTGCCAGCAGCGTTGGGATGGGAAGGAACACTGAAGCTTTCTTT. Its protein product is CASSVGMGRNTEAFF.

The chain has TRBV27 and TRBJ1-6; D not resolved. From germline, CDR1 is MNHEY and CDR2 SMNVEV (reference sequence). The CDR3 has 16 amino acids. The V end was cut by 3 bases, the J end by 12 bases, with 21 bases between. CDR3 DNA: TGTGCCAGCAGTTTTGCACCGACGGGGAGGTTTGGACCCCTCCACTTT. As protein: CASSFAPTGRFGPLHF.

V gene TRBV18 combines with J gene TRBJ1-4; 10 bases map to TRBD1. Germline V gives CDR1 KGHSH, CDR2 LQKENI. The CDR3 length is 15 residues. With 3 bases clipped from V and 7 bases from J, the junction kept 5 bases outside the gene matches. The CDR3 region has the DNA TGTGCCAGCTCACCCCGGACAGGGGGATCTGAAAAACTGTTTTTT. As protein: CASSPRTGGSEKLFF.

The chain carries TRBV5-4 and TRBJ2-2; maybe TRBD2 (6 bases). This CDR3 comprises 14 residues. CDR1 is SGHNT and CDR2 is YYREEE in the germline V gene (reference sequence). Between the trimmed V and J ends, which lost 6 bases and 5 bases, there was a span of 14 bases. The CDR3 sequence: CASTPLRGTGELFF. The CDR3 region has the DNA TGTGCCAGCACCCCGTTACGGGGGACCGGGGAGCTGTTTTTT.

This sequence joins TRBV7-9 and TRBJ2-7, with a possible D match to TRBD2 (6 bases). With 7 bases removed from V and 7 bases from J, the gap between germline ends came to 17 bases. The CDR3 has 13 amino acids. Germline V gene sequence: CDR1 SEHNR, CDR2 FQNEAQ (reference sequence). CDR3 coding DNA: TGTGCCAGCACCCGGGGAGGTGGGGAGGAGCAGTACTTC. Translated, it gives CASTRGGGEEQYF.

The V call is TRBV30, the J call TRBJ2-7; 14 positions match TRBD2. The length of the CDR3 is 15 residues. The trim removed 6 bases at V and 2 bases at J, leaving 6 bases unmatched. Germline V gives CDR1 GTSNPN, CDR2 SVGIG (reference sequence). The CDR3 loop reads CACRLAGGPAYEQYF. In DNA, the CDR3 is TGTGCCTGCAGACTAGCGGGAGGGCCGGCCTACGAGCAGTACTTC.

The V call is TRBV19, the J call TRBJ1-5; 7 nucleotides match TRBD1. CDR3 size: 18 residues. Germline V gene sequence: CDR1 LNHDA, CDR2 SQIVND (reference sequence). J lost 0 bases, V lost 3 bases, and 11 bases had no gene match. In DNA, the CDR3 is TGTGCCAGTAGTATGTCGGCCGGGACAGCTTATAGCAATCAGCCCCAGCATTTT. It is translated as CASSMSAGTAYSNQPQHF.

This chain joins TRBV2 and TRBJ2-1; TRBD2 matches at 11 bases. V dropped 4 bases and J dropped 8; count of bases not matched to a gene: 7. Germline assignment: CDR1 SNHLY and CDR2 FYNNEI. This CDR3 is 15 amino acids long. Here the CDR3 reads CASSVLLAGADEQFF. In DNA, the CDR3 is TGTGCCAGCAGTGTCTTACTAGCGGGAGCCGATGAGCAGTTCTTC.

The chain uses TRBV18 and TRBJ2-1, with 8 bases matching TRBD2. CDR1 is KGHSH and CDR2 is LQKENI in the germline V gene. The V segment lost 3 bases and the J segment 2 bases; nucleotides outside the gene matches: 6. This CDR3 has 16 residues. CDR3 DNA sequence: TGTGCCAGCTCACCTTTCGGGACTAGGACCTACAATGAGCAGTTCTTC. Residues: CASSPFGTRTYNEQFF. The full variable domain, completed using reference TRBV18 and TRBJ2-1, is NAGVMQNPRHLVRRRGQEARLRCSPMKGHSHVYWYRQLPEEGLKFMVYLQKENIIDESGMPKERFSAEFPKEGPSILRIQQVVRGDSAAYFCASSPFGTRTYNEQFFGPGTRLTVL.

CDR3 sequence: CASSQDKRGNQPQHF. In DNA form, the CDR3 reads TGTGCCAGCAGCCAAGATAAGAGGGGTAATCAGCCCCAGCATTTT. This rearrangement joins TRBV4-2 to TRBJ1-5; tentative D call: TRBD1 (5 bases). Per the germline V gene, CDR1 is LGHNA and CDR2 is YNFKEQ. The CDR3 totals 15 residues. With 0 bases removed from V and 4 bases from J, the gap between germline ends came to 10 bases.

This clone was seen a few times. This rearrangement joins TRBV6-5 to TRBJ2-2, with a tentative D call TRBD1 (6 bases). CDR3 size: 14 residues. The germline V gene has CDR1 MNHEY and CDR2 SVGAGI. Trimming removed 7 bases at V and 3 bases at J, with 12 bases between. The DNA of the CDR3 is TGTGCCAGCATCGACAGGCGATACACCGGGGAGCTGTTTTTT. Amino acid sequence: CASIDRRYTGELFF.

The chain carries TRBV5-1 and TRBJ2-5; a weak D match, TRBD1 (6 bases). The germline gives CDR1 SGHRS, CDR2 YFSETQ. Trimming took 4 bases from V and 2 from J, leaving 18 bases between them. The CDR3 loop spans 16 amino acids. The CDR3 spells CASSRHSSGQQETQYF. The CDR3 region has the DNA TGCGCCAGCAGCAGACACTCCTCCGGACAGCAAGAGACCCAGTACTTC.

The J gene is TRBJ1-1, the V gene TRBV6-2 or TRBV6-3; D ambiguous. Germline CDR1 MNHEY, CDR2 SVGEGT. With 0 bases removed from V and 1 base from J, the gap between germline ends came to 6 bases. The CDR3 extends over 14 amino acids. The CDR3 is CASSYSRPNTEAFF. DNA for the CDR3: TGTGCCAGCAGTTACTCCCGGCCGAACACTGAAGCTTTCTTT.

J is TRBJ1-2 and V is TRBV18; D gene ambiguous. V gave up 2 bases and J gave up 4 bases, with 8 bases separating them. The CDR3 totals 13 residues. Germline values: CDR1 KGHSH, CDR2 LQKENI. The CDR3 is CASSPGFGYGYTF. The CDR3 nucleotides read TGTGCCAGCTCACCAGGTTTCGGCTATGGCTACACCTTC.

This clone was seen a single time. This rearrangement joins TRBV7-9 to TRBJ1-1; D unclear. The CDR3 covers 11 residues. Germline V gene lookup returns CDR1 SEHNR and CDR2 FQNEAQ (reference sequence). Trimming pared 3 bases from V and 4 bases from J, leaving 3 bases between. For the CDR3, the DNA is TGTGCCAGCAGCTTGCGCACTGAAGCTTTCTTT. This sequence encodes CASSLRTEAFF. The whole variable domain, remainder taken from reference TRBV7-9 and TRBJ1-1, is DTGVSQNPRHKITKRGQNVTFRCDPISEHNRLYWYRQTLGQGPEFLTYFQNEAQLEKSRLLSDRFSAERPKGSFSTLEIQRTEQGDSAMYLCASSLRTEAFFGQGTRLTVV.

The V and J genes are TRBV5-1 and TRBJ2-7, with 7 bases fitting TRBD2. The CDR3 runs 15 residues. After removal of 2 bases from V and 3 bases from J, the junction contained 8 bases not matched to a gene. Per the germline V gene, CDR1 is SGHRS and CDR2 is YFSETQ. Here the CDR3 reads CASSFGLGVLYEQYF. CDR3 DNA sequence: TGCGCCAGCAGCTTTGGACTAGGGGTTCTCTACGAGCAGTACTTC.

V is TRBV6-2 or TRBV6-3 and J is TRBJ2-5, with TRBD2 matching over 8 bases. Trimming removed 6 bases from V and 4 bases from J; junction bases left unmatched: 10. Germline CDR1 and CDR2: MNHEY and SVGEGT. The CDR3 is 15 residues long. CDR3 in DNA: TGTGCCAGCAGCCCGGGACTAGATACCAGAGAGACCCAGTACTTC. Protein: CASSPGLDTRETQYF.

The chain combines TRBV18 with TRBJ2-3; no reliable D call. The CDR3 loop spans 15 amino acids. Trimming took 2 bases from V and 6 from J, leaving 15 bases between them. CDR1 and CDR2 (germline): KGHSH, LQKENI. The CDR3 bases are TGTGCCAGCTCACCAACGAGTGGAGCCCGCGATACGCAGTATTTT. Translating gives CASSPTSGARDTQYF.

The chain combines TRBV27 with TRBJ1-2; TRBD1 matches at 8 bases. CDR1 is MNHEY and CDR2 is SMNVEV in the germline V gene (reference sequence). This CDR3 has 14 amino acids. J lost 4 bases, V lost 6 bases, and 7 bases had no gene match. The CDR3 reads CASRSGTGPYGYTF. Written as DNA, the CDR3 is TGTGCCAGCAGGTCCGGGACAGGACCCTATGGCTACACCTTC.

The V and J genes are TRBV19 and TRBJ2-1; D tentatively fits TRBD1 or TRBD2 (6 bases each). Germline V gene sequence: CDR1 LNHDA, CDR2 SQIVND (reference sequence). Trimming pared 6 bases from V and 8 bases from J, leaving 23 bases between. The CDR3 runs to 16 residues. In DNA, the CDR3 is TGTGCCAGTAGCCGTCGCGGGACACAAACTGGGGATGAGCAGTTCTTC. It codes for CASSRRGTQTGDEQFF.

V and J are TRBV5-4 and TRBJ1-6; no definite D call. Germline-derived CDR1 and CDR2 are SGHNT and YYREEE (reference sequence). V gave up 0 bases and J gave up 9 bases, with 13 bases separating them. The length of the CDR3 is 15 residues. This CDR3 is CASSLGPGRASPLHF. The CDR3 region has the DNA TGTGCCAGCAGCTTGGGCCCAGGTAGGGCTTCACCCCTCCACTTT.